Shown below are 19 T cell receptor beta chains from a single sample sequenced in a study of spatial heterogeneity in lung cancer. Whole-study results and caveats: Counts of expanded intratumoral alpha and beta TCRs tracked tumor mutation counts.

TCRdb processed the 5' RACE reads anew with MiXCR; each CDR3 protein has one entry. The sample gives fewer than 4,000 distinct CDR3 sequences, more than 13% of which show up once; 23% is in the top ten. Their recognized antigens are unknown. The sample's time point: sample taken at primary tumor resection. The starting material was lung tumor tissue, obtained at surgery. These receptor sequences come from a female donor with early-stage non-small cell lung cancer.

The count of this clonotype is one. This beta chain was picked up by a library intended for alpha chains and is off target, so its count carries little meaning. The chain joins TRBV10-3 to TRBJ1-1; D is ambiguous. The CDR3 has 14 amino acids. With 0 bases removed from V and 2 bases from J, the gap between germline ends came to 7 bases. Germline CDR1 and CDR2: ENHRY and SYGVKD. Here the CDR3 reads CAISESSINTEAFF. DNA for the CDR3: TGTGCCATCAGTGAGTCAAGTATAAACACTGAAGCTTTCTTT.

By share, this clonotype counts as medium-sized. Because the library targeted alpha chains, this beta chain is an off-target read whose size means little. V usage is TRBV6-5 and J usage is TRBJ2-5, with 8 nucleotides matching TRBD1. Germline V gene sequence: CDR1 MNHEY, CDR2 SVGAGI. This CDR3 is built from 16 residues. Trimming removed 4 bases from V and 5 bases from J; junction bases left unmatched: 12. Here the CDR3 reads CASSFGTGRGRETQYF. The CDR3 DNA reads as TGTGCCAGCAGTTTCGGGACAGGCCGGGGACGGGAGACCCAGTACTTC.

Many counts were recorded for this clonotype. This beta chain was picked up by a library intended for alpha chains and is off target, so its count carries little meaning. V gene TRBV6-5 combines with J gene TRBJ2-3; D remains ambiguous. Germline V gene lookup returns CDR1 MNHEY and CDR2 SVGAGI. The ends were cut back, 4 bases at V and 0 bases at J, with 11 bases in the middle. The CDR3 runs 15 residues. The CDR3 bases are TGTGCCAGCAGTTCTTTTTATTCTAGCACAGATACGCAGTATTTT. It translates to CASSSFYSSTDTQYF.

Sample share makes this clonotype medium-sized (0.01 to 0.1%). As an off-target read in a library built for alpha chains, this beta chain has a frequency of little significance. This CDR3 is CASSLVGLYSDGSTEAFF. The CDR3 bases are TGCGCCAGCAGCTTAGTTGGACTTTACTCGGATGGCAGCACTGAAGCTTTCTTT. The chain employs TRBV5-1 and TRBJ1-1; D remains ambiguous. CDR3 length equals 18 residues. Germline V gene data show CDR1 as SGHRS and CDR2 as YFSETQ. The V and J ends lost 2 bases and 4 bases respectively, with 24 bases between them.

This clonotype was counted ten times or more. The library was built for alpha chains, so this beta chain is an off-target read and its size means little. V gene TRBV5-4 combines with J gene TRBJ2-3; the D gene is possibly TRBD2 (5 bases). Trimming cost V 4 bases and J 0 bases, with 9 bases left between them. Per germline, CDR1 SGHNT and CDR2 YYREEE (reference sequence). This CDR3 contains 14 residues. CDR3 sequence (DNA): TGTGCCAGCAGCCCGAGGACTAGCACAGATACGCAGTATTTT. Translation: CASSPRTSTDTQYF.

This clonotype was recorded at least ten times. Found in a library prepared for alpha chains, this beta chain is an off-target read, and its abundance has little meaning. This chain links TRBV5-4 with TRBJ2-1; D not certain. Trimming took 4 bases from V and 4 from J, leaving 15 bases between them. Germline lookup yields CDR1 SGHNT and CDR2 YYREEE (reference sequence). The CDR3 runs to 15 residues. CDR3 sequence (DNA): TGTGCCAGCAGCCCGGACCTCCACCCATACAATGAGCAGTTCTTC. It translates to CASSPDLHPYNEQFF.

This clonotype was counted a few times. This beta chain appears as a stray read in a library generated for alpha chains; its size is not informative. The rearrangement uses TRBV6-1 and TRBJ2-3, with 9 bases fitting TRBD2. This CDR3 has 16 residues. After removal of 0 bases from V and 0 bases from J, the junction contained 1 base not matched to a gene. Germline CDR1 reads MNHNS; CDR2 reads SASEGT. The CDR3 DNA sequence: TGTGCCAGCAGTGAAGCTGCGGGGGGGAGCACAGATACGCAGTATTTT. Translation: CASSEAAGGSTDTQYF.

This clonotype was detected ten times or more. This beta chain represents an off-target read in a library built for alpha chains; its size is of limited meaning. This chain links TRBV7-2 with TRBJ2-7; 12 nucleotides line up with TRBD1. Germline V gene lookup returns CDR1 SGHTA and CDR2 FQGNSA. J was trimmed by 2 bases and V by 4 bases; bases with no gene match: 0. The CDR3 spans 14 residues. The chain's CDR3 is CASSWDRGPYEQYF. In DNA form, the CDR3 reads TGTGCCAGCAGCTGGGACAGGGGGCCCTACGAGCAGTACTTC.

A remark on this clonotype: For a library built for alpha chains, this beta chain is a stray read; little rests on its size. The chain joins TRBV3-1 to TRBJ1-1; no firm D call. Germline V gene data show CDR1 as LGHDT and CDR2 as YNNKEL (reference sequence). Trimming shortened V by 3 bases and J by 1 base, and 9 bases separated the two germline ends. The CDR3 length is 14 residues. Written as DNA, the CDR3 is TGTGCCAGCAGCCAGTTTAGGGCGAACACTGAAGCTTTCTTT. Residues: CASSQFRANTEAFF. The complete variable domain, with remaining parts taken from reference TRBV3-1 and TRBJ1-1, reads DTAVSQTPKYLVTQMGNDKSIKCEQNLGHDTMYWYKQDSKKFLKIMFSYNNKELIINETVPNRFSPKSPDKAHLNLHINSLELGDSAVYFCASSQFRANTEAFFGQGTRLTVV.

Judged by abundance, this clonotype is medium-sized. As an off-target read in a library built for alpha chains, this beta chain has a frequency of little significance. CDR3 region: CASSYTLGRTLGETEAFF. In nucleotides, the CDR3 is TGTGCCAGCAGTTACACCTTGGGACGGACCCTGGGCGAGACTGAAGCTTTCTTT. V usage is TRBV27 and J usage is TRBJ1-1; D is possibly TRBD1 (5 bases). Germline V lookup: CDR1 MNHEY, CDR2 SMNVEV (reference sequence). CDR3 length equals 18 residues. Trimming removed 4 bases from V and 5 bases from J, with 26 bases in between.

This clonotype occurred many times. Found in a library prepared for alpha chains, this beta chain is an off-target read, and its abundance has little meaning. The chain recombines TRBV10-2 with TRBJ1-1, with D perhaps matching TRBD1 (5 bases). V was cut by 10 bases and J by 3 bases, with 12 bases left in between. CDR1 is WSHSY, CDR2 SAAADI, per germline. The length of the CDR3 is 12 residues. The DNA of the CDR3 is TGCGCCACCTCAGGGCGGGACACTGAAGCTTTCTTT. The encoded protein is CATSGRDTEAFF.

This clonotype counts as medium-sized. Because this beta chain is a stray read in a library intended to capture alpha chains, its abundance should not be given much weight. The V call is TRBV20-1, the J call TRBJ1-1; D unclear. The germline V gene encodes CDR1 DFQATT and CDR2 SNEGSKA (reference sequence). The CDR3 has 12 amino acids. V dropped 6 bases and J dropped 0 bases, with 8 bases sitting between them. The CDR3 DNA reads as TGCAGTGCGCAGAAGTTGAACACTGAAGCTTTCTTT. It is translated as CSAQKLNTEAFF.

This clonotype was counted many times. This beta chain turned up in a library designed for alpha chains; as an off-target read, its abundance says little. The DNA for the CDR3 is TGTGCCAGCAGCCCCCAAGGAGGACTAGCAGTTCAGCAGTTCTTC. Translating it yields CASSPQGGLAVQQFF. The chain couples TRBV7-3 to TRBJ2-1; 8 positions match TRBD2. The V gene's germline CDR1 is SGHTA and CDR2 FQGTGA. The CDR3 is made up of 15 amino acids. J lost 11 bases, V lost 5 bases, and 14 bases had no gene match.

By proportion, this clonotype is medium-sized. This beta chain slipped into a library made for alpha chains as a stray read, so its size is not meaningful. The chain is built from TRBV5-4 and TRBJ2-3; D tentatively fits TRBD1 or TRBD2 (5 bases each). This CDR3 contains 15 residues. The germline gives CDR1 SGHNT, CDR2 YYREEE (reference sequence). Trimming cost V 5 bases and J 4 bases, with 17 bases left between them. This CDR3 reads CASSPGPRGADTQYF. The CDR3 nucleotides read TGTGCCAGCAGTCCGGGCCCCCGGGGCGCAGATACGCAGTATTTT. Full variable domain (missing parts from reference TRBV5-4 and TRBJ2-3): ETGVTQSPTHLIKTRGQQVTLRCSSQSGHNTVSWYQQALGQGPQFIFQYYREEENGRGNFPPRFSGLQFPNYSSELNVNALELDDSALYLCASSPGPRGADTQYFGPGTRLTVL.

On this clonotype: In a library made to pick up alpha chains, this beta chain is a stray read with a size that means little. CDR3 in DNA: TGCGCCAGCAGCCAGGCGATCCAGACGGAGCAGTACTTC. Translated: CASSQAIQTEQYF. This chain links TRBV4-3 with TRBJ2-7; D not resolved. V lost 3 bases and J 7 bases, leaving 13 bases between the germline ends. The CDR3 has 13 residues. Per the germline V gene, CDR1 is LGHNA and CDR2 is YSLEER.

This clonotype was observed at least ten times. Since the library was made to target alpha chains, this beta chain is a stray read and its abundance is not meaningful. The chain joins TRBV6-6 to TRBJ2-3; D is tentatively TRBD1 or TRBD2 (5 bases each). The CDR3 contains 13 residues. Trimming cost V 5 bases and J 6 bases, with 12 bases left between them. Germline assignment: CDR1 MNHNY and CDR2 SVGAGI (reference sequence). Here the CDR3 DNA reads TGTGCCAGCAGTCGGCAGGGACGGGATACGCAGTATTTT. Translated: CASSRQGRDTQYF.

This clonotype was seen many times. This beta chain is an unintended read in a library built for alpha chains; its size means little. The V call is TRBV27, the J call TRBJ2-1; 10 nucleotides line up with TRBD2. From germline, CDR1 is MNHEY and CDR2 SMNVEV (reference sequence). The CDR3 runs 15 residues. V trimming: 2 bases; J trimming: 5 bases; junction bases outside the gene matches: 3. CDR3 bases: TGTGCCAGCAGTTTAAGCGGGGGGGACGACAATGAGCAGTTCTTC. Its translation is CASSLSGGDDNEQFF.

This clonotype appeared many times. Since the library was made to target alpha chains, this beta chain is a stray read and its abundance is not meaningful. This rearrangement joins TRBV5-1 to TRBJ1-1, with a possible D match to TRBD1 (5 bases). Trimming left V 4 bases short and J 1 base short, with 8 bases between. The CDR3 runs to 13 residues. Looked up from germline, CDR1 is SGHRS and CDR2 is YFSETQ. As DNA, the CDR3 is TGCGCCAGCAGCCCAACAGGGAACACTGAAGCTTTCTTT. Protein sequence: CASSPTGNTEAFF.

The table lists this clonotype with many counts. This beta chain is a stray read from a library made for alpha chains; its abundance is not meaningful. The V gene is TRBV5-1, the J gene TRBJ2-4; tentative D call: TRBD2 (5 bases). Germline CDR1 SGHRS, CDR2 YFSETQ. Trimming took off 6 bases at V and 8 bases at J, with 15 bases between the two ends. There are 13 residues in the CDR3. The CDR3 reads CASNQEGSDIQYF. The CDR3 coding sequence is TGCGCCAGCAACCAGGAAGGTAGCGACATTCAGTACTTC.